What follows are 13 T cell receptor beta chains derived from one specimen sequenced in a study of regulatory T cells in long-lasting Graves disease. According to the study, TCR beta libraries were built with iRepertoire HTBI primers and CDR3-region Arm-PCR. MiXCR, run by TCRdb on the multiplex PCR reads, gives a single entry per CDR3 protein. Seen here are a few hundred thousand distinct CDR3 sequences, about 14% observed once, and the top ten hold roughly a tenth. Noted time point: newly diagnosed GD, antithyroid drugs for less than 3 months. Generation of the TCR library employed RNA extracted from PBMCs. The same specimen was also included in a second study, on T cells in Graves' hyperthyroidism and ophthalmopathy.

Material: peripheral blood mononuclear cells (PBMCs), obtained at new diagnosis, from a patient treated with antithyroid drugs. These receptors all come from a man aged 25 to 40 with Graves disease.

The gene calls are TRBV29-1 and TRBJ2-7; 11 nucleotides match TRBD1. Germline V gene lookup returns CDR1 SQVTM and CDR2 ANQGSEA. This CDR3 is built from 17 residues. The V gene end was trimmed by 4 bases and the J gene end by 1 base; junction bases not matched to a gene: 12. CDR3 residues: CSVVFPSGTGGSYEQYF. DNA for the CDR3: TGCAGCGTTGTATTTCCTTCCGGGACAGGGGGATCCTACGAGCAGTACTTC.

This clonotype showed up many times. This chain connects TRBV3-1 to TRBJ2-1; the D gene could be TRBD1 or TRBD2 (5 bases each). The length of the CDR3 is 12 residues. Germline V CDR1 and CDR2: LGHDT, YNNKEL (reference sequence). Between the trimmed V and J ends, which lost 4 bases and 9 bases, there was a span of 10 bases. CDR3 in DNA: TGTGCCAGCAGCCCCGGGACGCCTGAGCAGTTCTTC. Its translation is CASSPGTPEQFF.

The rearrangement joins TRBV10-3 to TRBJ2-3; weak D call: TRBD2 (5 bases). V was shortened by 6 bases and J by 2 bases, with 12 bases between the two germline ends. Germline lookup yields CDR1 ENHRY and CDR2 SYGVKD. The CDR3 loop spans 14 amino acids. The CDR3 reads CAISERAITDTQYF. CDR3 sequence (DNA): TGTGCCATCAGCGAGAGGGCCATCACAGATACGCAGTATTTT.

This clonotype was seen many times. V is TRBV11-2 and J is TRBJ2-5; perhaps TRBD1 as D (6 bases). Trimming removed 4 bases at V and 5 bases at J, with 14 bases between. The CDR3 loop spans 14 amino acids. The germline V gene encodes CDR1 SGHAT and CDR2 FQNNGV. The CDR3, as DNA: TGTGCCAGCAGCTATAGAGGGGGTATTGAGACCCAGTACTTC. This translates into CASSYRGGIETQYF.

The chain links TRBV5-6 to TRBJ2-5; 10 bases agree with TRBD1. The CDR3 extends over 14 amino acids. The ends lost 5 bases at V and 8 bases at J; junction bases unmatched: 9. CDR1 and CDR2 (germline): SGHDT, YYEEEE. DNA for the CDR3: TGTGCCAGCAGTAACGACAGGGGGCTGAATACCCAGTACTTC. It specifies CASSNDRGLNTQYF.

For this clonotype: An end of the junction does not agree with germline; a read error may underlie this. The J gene is TRBJ2-1, the V gene TRBV30; D may match TRBD1 or TRBD2 (5 bases each). The tail of the sequence fits TRBJ2-3 better, so the J call may be wrong. The CDR3 consists of 14 residues. Germline V CDR1 and CDR2: GTSNPN, SVGIG (reference sequence). In DNA form, the CDR3 reads TGTGCCTGGAGTCCGGGGCCCGCCACAGATGCGCAGTATTTT. Protein sequence: CAWSPGPATDAQYF.

The chain uses TRBV24-1 and TRBJ2-2; 10 bases map to TRBD2. CDR3 length equals 14 residues. Germline V gene sequence: CDR1 KGHDR, CDR2 SFDVKD. The ends lost 12 bases at V and 2 bases at J; junction bases unmatched: 5. CDR3 bases: TGTGCCGTAGGGACTAGCGCCAACACCGGGGAGCTGTTTTTT. Protein: CAVGTSANTGELFF.

The V call is TRBV3-1, the J call TRBJ2-2, with D possibly TRBD1 on 6 matching bases. Trimming left V 0 bases short and J 6 bases short, with 8 bases between. Germline CDR1 LGHDT, CDR2 YNNKEL (reference sequence). The CDR3 is made up of 14 amino acids. CDR3 sequence (DNA): TGTGCCAGCAGCCAAGAAGGGGGTTCCGGGGAGCTGTTTTTT. This translates into CASSQEGGSGELFF.

In its sample, this clonotype was seen many times. The chain combines TRBV5-6 with TRBJ1-5; 7 bases agree with TRBD1. CDR3 size: 16 residues. Germline V gene sequence: CDR1 SGHDT, CDR2 YYEEEE. The V segment lost 0 bases and the J segment 0 bases; nucleotides outside the gene matches: 3. In nucleotides, the CDR3 is TGTGCCAGCAGCTTGGGCAGGGGGGATAGCAATCAGCCCCAGCATTTT. Its translation is CASSLGRGDSNQPQHF.

This clonotype showed up many times. The V gene is TRBV6-2 or TRBV6-3, the J gene TRBJ2-1; 7 bases map to TRBD2. CDR3 length: 16 amino acids. Germline V CDR1 and CDR2: MNHEY, SVGEGT. V dropped 4 bases and J dropped 0; count of bases not matched to a gene: 6. CDR3 in DNA: TGTGCCAGCAGTTGGGATGGGGGGGGCTCCTACAATGAGCAGTTCTTC. Translating gives CASSWDGGGSYNEQFF.

This chain connects TRBV19 to TRBJ2-1, with TRBD2 matching over 11 bases. V lost 5 bases to trimming and J lost 6 bases; unmatched junction nucleotides: 6. The CDR3 totals 15 residues. The germline V gene has CDR1 LNHDA and CDR2 SQIVND (reference sequence). CDR3 region: CASSQVTSGSNEQFF. The DNA for the CDR3 is TGTGCCAGTAGTCAAGTTACTAGCGGGAGCAATGAGCAGTTCTTC. Full variable domain (missing parts from reference TRBV19 and TRBJ2-1): DGGITQSPKYLFRKEGQNVTLSCEQNLNHDAMYWYRQDPGQGLRLIYYSQIVNDFQKGDIAEGYSVSREKKESFPLTVTSAQKNPTAFYLCASSQVTSGSNEQFFGPGTRLTVL.

This clonotype was picked up many times. The gene calls are TRBV10-3 and TRBJ2-7; TRBD2 is a possible D gene (6 bases). Germline V gives CDR1 ENHRY, CDR2 SYGVKD. V gave up 6 bases and J gave up 2 bases, with 14 bases separating them. This CDR3 spans 14 amino acids. The CDR3 protein is CAIREGLGAYEQYF. CDR3 in DNA: TGTGCCATCAGGGAGGGACTCGGGGCCTACGAGCAGTACTTC.

This clonotype was found once. A much larger clone is a single base away; this may be a read error. The conserved final phenylalanine or tryptophan is absent from the CDR3, which likely points to a read error. The rearrangement uses TRBV12-3 or TRBV12-4 and TRBJ2-7; no reliable D call. V lost 6 bases, J lost 7 bases, and 13 bases lay in between. This CDR3 is 12 amino acids long. The CDR3 region has the DNA TGTGCCAGCAGCAGGTCCATAGGAGAGCAGTACCTC. This codes for CASSRSIGEQYL.